This entry lists 7 T cell receptor beta chains sequenced from one sample in a study of blood T cell repertoires in COVID-19. Clones were read by immunoSEQ multiplex PCR, and TCRdb kept only the in-frame ones, dropping some. This sample has some 220,000 clones, with 84% found just once. Material: peripheral blood. These receptors all stem from a woman over 75 with active or convalescent COVID-19.

The gene calls are TRBV29-1 and TRBJ2-3; TRBD2 matches at 10 bases. Germline V gene sequence: CDR1 SQVTM, CDR2 ANQGSEA. The ends lost 3 bases at V and 5 bases at J; junction bases unmatched: 5. The CDR3 sequence is 14 residues long. The DNA for the CDR3 is TGCAGCGTTGAGCGACTAGCGGGTTTAGATACGCAGTATTTT. It translates to CSVERLAGLDTQYF.

The chain combines TRBV19 with TRBJ1-1; possible D gene TRBD1, 6 bases. V lost 5 bases and J lost 1, with 17 bases in between. The CDR3 is 16 amino acids. Germline values: CDR1 LNHDA, CDR2 SQIVND (reference sequence). Here the CDR3 reads CASSASPPGQNTEAFF. The CDR3 nucleotides are TGTGCCAGTAGTGCGAGCCCCCCGGGACAGAACACTGAAGCTTTCTTT.

V gene TRBV6-1 combines with J gene TRBJ2-3; no definite D call. This CDR3 has 12 amino acids. The V end was cut by 1 base, the J end by 8 bases, with 7 bases between. Germline V CDR1 and CDR2: MNHNS, SASEGT. Written as DNA, the CDR3 is TGTGCCAGCAGTGAAGGCGTTGCTACGCAGTATTTT. Protein product: CASSEGVATQYF.

The chain employs TRBV7-2 and TRBJ2-3, with D perhaps TRBD2 (5 bases). V gave up 0 bases and J gave up 3 bases, with 16 bases separating them. The CDR3 spans 17 residues. Germline loops: CDR1 SGHTA, CDR2 FQGNSA. For the CDR3, the DNA is TGTGCCAGCAGCTTAGCGCCTTTGGGAGTCGGTACAGATACGCAGTATTTT. Translated: CASSLAPLGVGTDTQYF.

This clone has ten or more counts. The chain joins TRBV27 to TRBJ2-3; 9 bases are shared with TRBD2. V lost 5 bases and J lost 6; bases outside the gene matches: 12. There are 16 residues in the CDR3. Germline CDR1 reads MNHEY; CDR2 reads SMNVEV (reference sequence). Here the CDR3 DNA reads TGTGCCAGCAGTCCATCAGAAGCGGGAGGAGTGGATACGCAGTATTTT. Its protein product is CASSPSEAGGVDTQYF.

Note on this clone: It is unclear where the CDR3 begins or ends on the DNA, so no DNA is shown, and the CDR3 is as TCRdb lists it. This sequence joins TRBV7-9 and TRBJ1-2; the table names TRBD1, a call not compared with the DNA. The CDR3 is 12 amino acids long, termini counted. CDR1 is SEHNR, CDR2 FQNEAQ, per germline (reference sequence). CDR3 amino acids: CASSLLWGKGTF.

V is TRBV30 and J is TRBJ2-5, with 8 bases that match TRBD1. V lost 1 base to trimming and J lost 6 bases; unmatched junction nucleotides: 4. Germline V gives CDR1 GTSNPN, CDR2 SVGIG (reference sequence). The CDR3 runs to 13 residues. CDR3 region: CAWSDRGRKTQYF. The CDR3 DNA sequence: TGTGCCTGGAGTGACAGGGGGAGAAAGACCCAGTACTTC.